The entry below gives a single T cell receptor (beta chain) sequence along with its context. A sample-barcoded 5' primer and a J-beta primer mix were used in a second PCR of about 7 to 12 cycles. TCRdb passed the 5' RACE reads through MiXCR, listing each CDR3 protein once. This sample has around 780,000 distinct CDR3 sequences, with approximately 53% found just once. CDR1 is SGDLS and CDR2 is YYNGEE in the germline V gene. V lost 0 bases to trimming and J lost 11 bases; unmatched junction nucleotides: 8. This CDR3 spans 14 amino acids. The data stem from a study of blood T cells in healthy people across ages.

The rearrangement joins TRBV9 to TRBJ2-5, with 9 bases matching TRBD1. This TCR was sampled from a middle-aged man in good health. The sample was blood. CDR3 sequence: CASSVGGDRDEQYF. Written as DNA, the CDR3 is TGTGCCAGCAGCGTAGGGGGGGACAGGGATGAGCAGTACTTC.